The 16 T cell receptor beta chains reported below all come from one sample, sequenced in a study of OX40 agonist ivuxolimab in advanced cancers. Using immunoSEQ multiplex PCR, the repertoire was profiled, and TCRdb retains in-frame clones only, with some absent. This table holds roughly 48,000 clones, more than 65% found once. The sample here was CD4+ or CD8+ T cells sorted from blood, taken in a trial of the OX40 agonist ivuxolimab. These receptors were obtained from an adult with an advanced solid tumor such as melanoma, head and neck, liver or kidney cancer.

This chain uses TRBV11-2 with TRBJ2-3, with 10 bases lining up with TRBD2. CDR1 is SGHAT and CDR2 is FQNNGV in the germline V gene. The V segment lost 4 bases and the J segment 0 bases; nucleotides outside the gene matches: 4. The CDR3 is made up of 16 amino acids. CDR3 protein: CASSSRTSGSTDTQYF. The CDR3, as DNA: TGTGCCAGCAGCTCAAGGACTAGCGGAAGCACAGATACGCAGTATTTT.

CDR3 sequence: CASSVAGYTDTQYF. CDR3 DNA: TGTGCCAGCAGTGTAGCGGGCTACACAGATACGCAGTATTTT. The chain carries TRBV6-1 and TRBJ2-3; 7 nucleotides match TRBD2. The germline CDR1 and CDR2 sequences are MNHNS and SASEGT. The CDR3 sequence is 14 residues long. The V and J ends lost 4 bases and 2 bases, in that order; junction bases with no gene match: 3.

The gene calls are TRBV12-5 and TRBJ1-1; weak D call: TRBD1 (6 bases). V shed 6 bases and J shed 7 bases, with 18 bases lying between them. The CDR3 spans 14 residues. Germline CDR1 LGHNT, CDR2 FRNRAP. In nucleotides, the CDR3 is TGTGCTAGTGGAGACAGGTGGTCGATCATTGAAGCTTTCTTT. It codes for CASGDRWSIIEAFF.

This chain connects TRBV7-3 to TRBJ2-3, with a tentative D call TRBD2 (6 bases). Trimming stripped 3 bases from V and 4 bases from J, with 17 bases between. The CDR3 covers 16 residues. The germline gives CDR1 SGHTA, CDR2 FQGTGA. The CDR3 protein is CASSFGHAGKSDTQYF. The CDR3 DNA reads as TGTGCCAGCAGCTTTGGGCACGCGGGGAAGTCAGATACGCAGTATTTT.

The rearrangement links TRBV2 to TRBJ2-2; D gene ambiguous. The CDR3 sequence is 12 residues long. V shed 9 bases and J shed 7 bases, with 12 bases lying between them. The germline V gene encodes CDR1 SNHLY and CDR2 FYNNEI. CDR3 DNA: TGTGCCAGTGAGACGGGTGGCGGGGAGCTGTTTTTT. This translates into CASETGGGELFF.

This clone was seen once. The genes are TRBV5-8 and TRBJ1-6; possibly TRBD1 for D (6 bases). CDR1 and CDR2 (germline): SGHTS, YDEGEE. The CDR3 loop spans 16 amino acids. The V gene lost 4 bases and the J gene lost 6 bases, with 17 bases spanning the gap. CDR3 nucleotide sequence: TGTGCCAGCAGCCTTCTTTCGGGGGGGGCTAATTCACCCCTCCACTTT. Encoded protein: CASSLLSGGANSPLHF.

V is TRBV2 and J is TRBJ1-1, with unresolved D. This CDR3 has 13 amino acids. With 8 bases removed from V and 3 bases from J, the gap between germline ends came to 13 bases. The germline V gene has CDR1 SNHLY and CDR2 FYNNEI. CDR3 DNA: TGTGCCAGCCTTCGGGAACGGGACACTGAAGCTTTCTTT. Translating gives CASLRERDTEAFF.

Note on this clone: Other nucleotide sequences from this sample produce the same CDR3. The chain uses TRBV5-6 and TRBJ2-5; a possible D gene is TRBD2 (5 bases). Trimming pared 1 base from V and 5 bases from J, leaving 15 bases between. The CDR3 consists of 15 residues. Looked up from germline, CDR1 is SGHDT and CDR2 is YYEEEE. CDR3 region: CASSLSLAGGETQYF. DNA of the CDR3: TGTGCCAGCAGCTTGTCACTGGCGGGTGGGGAGACCCAGTACTTC.

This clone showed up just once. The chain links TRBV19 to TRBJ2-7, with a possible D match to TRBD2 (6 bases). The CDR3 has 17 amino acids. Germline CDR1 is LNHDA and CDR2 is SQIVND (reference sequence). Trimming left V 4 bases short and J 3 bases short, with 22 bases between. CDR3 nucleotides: TGTGCCAGTAGTACCTCCCTCATCACCGGGAGCGTCTACGAGCAGTACTTC. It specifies CASSTSLITGSVYEQYF. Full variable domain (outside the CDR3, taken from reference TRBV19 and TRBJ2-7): DGGITQSPKYLFRKEGQNVTLSCEQNLNHDAMYWYRQDPGQGLRLIYYSQIVNDFQKGDIAEGYSVSREKKESFPLTVTSAQKNPTAFYLCASSTSLITGSVYEQYFGPGTRLTVT.

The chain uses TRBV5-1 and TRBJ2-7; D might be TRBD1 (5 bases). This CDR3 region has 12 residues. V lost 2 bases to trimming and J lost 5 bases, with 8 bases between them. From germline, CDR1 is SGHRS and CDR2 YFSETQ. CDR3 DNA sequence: TGCGCCAGCAGCTTCACAGGAAACGAGCAGTACTTC. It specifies CASSFTGNEQYF.

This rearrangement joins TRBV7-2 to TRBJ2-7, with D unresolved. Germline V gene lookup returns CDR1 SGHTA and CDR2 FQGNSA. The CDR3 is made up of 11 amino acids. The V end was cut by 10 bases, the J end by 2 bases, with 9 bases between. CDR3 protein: CATGVPYEQYF. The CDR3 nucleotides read TGTGCCACAGGAGTCCCCTACGAGCAGTACTTC.

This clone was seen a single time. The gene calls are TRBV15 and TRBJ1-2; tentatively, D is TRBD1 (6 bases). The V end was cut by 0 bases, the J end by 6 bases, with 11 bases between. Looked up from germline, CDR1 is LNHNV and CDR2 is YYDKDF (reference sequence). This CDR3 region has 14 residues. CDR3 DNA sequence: TGTGCCACCAGCAGAGATCGGGGGGCGGATGGCTACACCTTC. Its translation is CATSRDRGADGYTF.

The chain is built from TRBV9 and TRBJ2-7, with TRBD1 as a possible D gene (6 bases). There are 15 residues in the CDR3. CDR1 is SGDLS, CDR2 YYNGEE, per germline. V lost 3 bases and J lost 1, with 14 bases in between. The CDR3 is CASSGPGTRSYEQYF. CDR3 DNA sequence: TGTGCCAGCAGCGGCCCCGGGACACGGTCCTACGAGCAGTACTTC.

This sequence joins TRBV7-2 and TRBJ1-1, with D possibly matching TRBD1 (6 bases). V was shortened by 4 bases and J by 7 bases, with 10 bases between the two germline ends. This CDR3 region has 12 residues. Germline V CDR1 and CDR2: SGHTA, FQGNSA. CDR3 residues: CASSSRQDEAFF. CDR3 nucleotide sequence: TGTGCCAGCAGCTCGAGACAGGATGAAGCTTTCTTT.

This chain's CDR3 is CASSFRQGAIGYTF. The CDR3 DNA reads TGTGCCAGCAGCTTTCGACAGGGGGCGATAGGCTACACCTTC. The chain recombines TRBV7-1 with TRBJ1-2; 10 positions agree with TRBD1. TRBV7-1 is filed as an ORF, its function uncertain. This CDR3 is built from 14 residues. V trimming: 4 bases; J trimming: 8 bases; junction bases outside the gene matches: 7.

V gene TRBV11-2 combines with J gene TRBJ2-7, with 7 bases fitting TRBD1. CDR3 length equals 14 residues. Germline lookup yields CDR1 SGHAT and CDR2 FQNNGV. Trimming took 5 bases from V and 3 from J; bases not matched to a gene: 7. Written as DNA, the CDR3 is TGTGCCAGCAGCCCCCGGGACAGAATCTACGAGCAGTACTTC. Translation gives CASSPRDRIYEQYF. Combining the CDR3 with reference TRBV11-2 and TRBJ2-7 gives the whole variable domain EAGVAQSPRYKIIEKRQSVAFWCNPISGHATLYWYQQILGQGPKLLIQFQNNGVVDDSQLPKDRFSAERLKGVDSTLKIQPAKLEDSAVYLCASSPRDRIYEQYFGPGTRLTVT.